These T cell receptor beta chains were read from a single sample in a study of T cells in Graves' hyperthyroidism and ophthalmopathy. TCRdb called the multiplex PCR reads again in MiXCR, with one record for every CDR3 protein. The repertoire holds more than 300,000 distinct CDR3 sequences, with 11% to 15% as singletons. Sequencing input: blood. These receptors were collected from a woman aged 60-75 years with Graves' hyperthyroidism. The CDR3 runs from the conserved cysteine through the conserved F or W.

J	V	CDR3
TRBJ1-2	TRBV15	CATSRVSWQGYGYTF
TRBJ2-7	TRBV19	CASSWTSGAYEQYF
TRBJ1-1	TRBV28	CASSASTENTEAFF
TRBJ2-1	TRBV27	CASSEGSPYNEQFF
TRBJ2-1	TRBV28	CASSSGTGGNNEQFF
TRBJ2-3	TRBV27	CASSFHDVSATQYF
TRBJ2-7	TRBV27	CASRPKWGQNYEQYF
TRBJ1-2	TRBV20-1	CSARDGGPSNYGYTF
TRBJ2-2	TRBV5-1	CASSLAGRANTGELFF
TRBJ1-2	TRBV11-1	CASRDRGRNYGYTF
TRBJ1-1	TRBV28	CARFTSGTANTEAFF
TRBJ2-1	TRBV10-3	CAITGGSYNEQFF
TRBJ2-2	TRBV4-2	CASSSGNVANTGELFF